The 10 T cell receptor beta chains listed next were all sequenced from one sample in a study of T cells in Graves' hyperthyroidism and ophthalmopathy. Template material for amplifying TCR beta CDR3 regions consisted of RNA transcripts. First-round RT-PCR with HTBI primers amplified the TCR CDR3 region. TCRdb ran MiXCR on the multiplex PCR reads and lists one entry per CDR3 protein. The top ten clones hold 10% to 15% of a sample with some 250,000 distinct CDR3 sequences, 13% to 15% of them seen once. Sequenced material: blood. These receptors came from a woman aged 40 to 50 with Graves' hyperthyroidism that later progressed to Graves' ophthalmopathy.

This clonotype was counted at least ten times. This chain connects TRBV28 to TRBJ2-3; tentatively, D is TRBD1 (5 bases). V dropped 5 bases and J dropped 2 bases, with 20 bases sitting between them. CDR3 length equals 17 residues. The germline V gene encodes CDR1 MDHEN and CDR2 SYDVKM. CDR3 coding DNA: TGTGCCAGCAGTCCCACGGGCTCAGGGCCTTTCACAGATACGCAGTATTTT. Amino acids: CASSPTGSGPFTDTQYF.

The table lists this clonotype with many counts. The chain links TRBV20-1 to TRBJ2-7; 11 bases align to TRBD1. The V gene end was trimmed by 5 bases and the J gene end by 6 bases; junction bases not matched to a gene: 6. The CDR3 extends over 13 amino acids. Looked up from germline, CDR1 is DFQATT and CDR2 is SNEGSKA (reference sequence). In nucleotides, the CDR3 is TGCAGTGCTTTTGCCGGGACAGGGGGCGAGCAGTACTTC. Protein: CSAFAGTGGEQYF.

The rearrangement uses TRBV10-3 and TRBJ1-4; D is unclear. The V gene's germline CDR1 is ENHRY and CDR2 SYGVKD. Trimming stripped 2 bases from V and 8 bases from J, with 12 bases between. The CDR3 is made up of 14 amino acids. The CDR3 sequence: CAISEGVLGEKLFF. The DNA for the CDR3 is TGTGCCATCAGTGAGGGGGTCTTAGGGGAAAAACTGTTTTTT.

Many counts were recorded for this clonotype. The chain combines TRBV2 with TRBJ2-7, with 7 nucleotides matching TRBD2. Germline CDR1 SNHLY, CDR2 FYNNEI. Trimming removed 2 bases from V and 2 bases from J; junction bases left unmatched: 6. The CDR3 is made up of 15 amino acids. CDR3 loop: CASSENRAGPYEQYF. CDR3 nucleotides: TGTGCCAGCAGTGAAAATAGAGCGGGGCCCTACGAGCAGTACTTC.

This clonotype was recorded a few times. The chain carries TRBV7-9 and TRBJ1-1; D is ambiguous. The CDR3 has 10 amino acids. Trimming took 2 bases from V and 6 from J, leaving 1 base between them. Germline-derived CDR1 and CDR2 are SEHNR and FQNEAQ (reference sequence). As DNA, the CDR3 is TGTGCCAGCAGCTTACCTGAAGCTTTCTTT. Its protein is CASSLPEAFF.

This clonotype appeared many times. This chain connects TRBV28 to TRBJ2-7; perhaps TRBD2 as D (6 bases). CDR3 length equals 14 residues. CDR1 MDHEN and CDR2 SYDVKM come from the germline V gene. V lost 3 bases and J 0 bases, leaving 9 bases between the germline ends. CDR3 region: CASSFLAASYEQYF. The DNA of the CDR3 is TGTGCCAGCAGTTTTTTAGCGGCCTCCTACGAGCAGTACTTC.

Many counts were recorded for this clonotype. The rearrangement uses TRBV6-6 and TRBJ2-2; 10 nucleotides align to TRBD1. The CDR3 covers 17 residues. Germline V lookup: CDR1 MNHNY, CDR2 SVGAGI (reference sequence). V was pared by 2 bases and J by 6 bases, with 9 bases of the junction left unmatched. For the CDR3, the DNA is TGTGCCAGCAGTTACCTCAATAGGGGACAGGGGTCCGGGGAGCTGTTTTTT. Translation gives CASSYLNRGQGSGELFF.

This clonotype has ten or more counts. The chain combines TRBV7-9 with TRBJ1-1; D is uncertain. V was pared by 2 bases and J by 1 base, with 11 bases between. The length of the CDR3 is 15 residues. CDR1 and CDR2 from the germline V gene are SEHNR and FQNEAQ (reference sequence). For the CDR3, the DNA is TGTGCCAGCAGCTTACTACTACACCAGAACACTGAAGCTTTCTTT. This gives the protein CASSLLLHQNTEAFF.

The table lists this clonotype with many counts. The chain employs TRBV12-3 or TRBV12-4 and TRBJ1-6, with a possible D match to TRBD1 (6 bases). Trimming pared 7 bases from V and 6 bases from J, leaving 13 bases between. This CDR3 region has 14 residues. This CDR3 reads CASTLRGINSPLHF. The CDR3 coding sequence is TGTGCCAGCACTCTCAGGGGAATTAATTCACCCCTCCACTTT.

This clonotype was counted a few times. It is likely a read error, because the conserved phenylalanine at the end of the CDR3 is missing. CDR3 sequence (DNA): TGCGCCAGCAGCCAAGAATACCCAGGACCGAGCTACGAGCAGTACTCC. The encoded protein is CASSQEYPGPSYEQYS. This chain connects TRBV4-1 to TRBJ2-7; D not certain. CDR1 MGHRA and CDR2 YSYEKL come from the germline V gene. CDR3 length: 16 amino acids. The ends were cut back, 0 bases at V and 3 bases at J, with 15 bases in the middle.